This T cell receptor (beta chain) was sequenced in a study of blood T cell repertoires in COVID-19. Study-level information: T cells, B-cell-depleted T cells, or PBMCs provided the cDNA or gDNA that served as material.

CDR1 and CDR2 (germline): GTSNPN, SVGIG (reference sequence). The CDR3 covers 11 residues. The V end was cut by 5 bases, the J end by 4 bases, with 8 bases between. Authors' processing steps: Amplified reference gene primers provided the basis for estimating nucleated cell counts. Assay used: immunoSEQ multiplex PCR; TCRdb lists only in-frame clones, some missing. V, J and clone size reflect that table, while D and trimming were determined from the DNA. The profile shows some 190,000 clones, over 75% of them singletons. Seattle researchers signed up patients amid active infection and tracked them longitudinally.

The rearrangement uses TRBV30 and TRBJ1-1, with D uncertain. The sample taken for sequencing was peripheral blood. The TCR was taken from a person aged 70 to 85 with COVID-19, enrolled during active disease. This CDR3 reads CAWSTVTEAFF. The CDR3 region has the DNA TGTGCCTGGTCCACAGTCACTGAAGCTTTCTTT.